Presented here are 9 T cell receptor beta chains from one specimen sequenced in a study of blood T cell repertoires in COVID-19. The method was immunoSEQ multiplex PCR; TCRdb's version includes in-frame clones alone and lacks a portion of them. Counted here are 270,000 or so clones, more than 70% occurring once; the ten biggest clones make up around 3.2%. Sequencing was done on a sample of peripheral blood. Receptors originate from a woman under 30 with acute or convalescent COVID-19.

This sequence joins TRBV2 and TRBJ2-1, with D possibly being TRBD2 (6 bases). V lost 5 bases and J 10 bases, leaving 21 bases between the germline ends. Germline CDR1 is SNHLY and CDR2 is FYNNEI. The CDR3 consists of 15 residues. Here the CDR3 reads CASSHPGTVILEQFF. Written as DNA, the CDR3 is TGTGCCAGCAGTCACCCCGGGACTGTAATTTTAGAGCAGTTCTTC.

The chain links TRBV4-3 to TRBJ1-6; 9 positions agree with TRBD1. The CDR3 length is 17 residues. CDR1 is LGHNA, CDR2 YSLEER, per germline. Germline trimming cut 0 bases from V and 4 bases from J; bases unmatched to any gene: 4. In nucleotides, the CDR3 is TGCGCCAGCAGCCAAGATCCGACAGGGGGATATAATTCACCCCTCCACTTT. Translated, it gives CASSQDPTGGYNSPLHF.

CDR3 residues: CASSLTSHMGGPNQPQHF. The DNA for the CDR3 is TGTGCCAGCAGCTTAACCTCCCATATGGGGGGGCCCAATCAGCCCCAGCATTTT. The chain couples TRBV5-6 to TRBJ1-5; D is possibly TRBD1 (6 bases). CDR1 and CDR2 (germline): SGHDT, YYEEEE. The CDR3 has 18 residues. Trimming left V 2 bases short and J 3 bases short, with 21 bases between.

The chain carries TRBV11-1 and TRBJ1-1; TRBD1 matches at 9 bases. Germline CDR1 reads SGHAT; CDR2 reads FQDESV (reference sequence). The CDR3 has 15 residues. Trimming at V came to 5 bases and at J to 1 base, leaving 5 bases not matched to a gene. CDR3 sequence reads: CASSTGDRANTEAFF. For the CDR3, the DNA is TGTGCCAGCAGCACTGGGGACAGGGCGAACACTGAAGCTTTCTTT.

The genes are TRBV7-8 and TRBJ2-6; D not resolved. The germline V gene has CDR1 SGHVS and CDR2 FQNEAQ. The V gene lost 5 bases and the J gene lost 0 bases, with 8 bases spanning the gap. The CDR3 loop spans 15 amino acids. This CDR3 is CASSTTRSGANVLTF. CDR3 sequence (DNA): TGTGCCAGCAGCACGACACGCTCTGGGGCCAACGTCCTGACTTTC.

This rearrangement joins TRBV5-5 to TRBJ1-4, with TRBD1 matching over 12 bases. Germline assignment: CDR1 SGHKS and CDR2 YYEKEE (reference sequence). After removal of 3 bases from V and 8 bases from J, the junction contained 5 bases not matched to a gene. This CDR3 region has 15 residues. CDR3 protein: CASSWDRGPEEKLFF. The DNA of the CDR3 is TGTGCCAGCAGCTGGGACAGGGGGCCGGAGGAAAAACTGTTTTTT.

The V call is TRBV11-2, the J call TRBJ2-2; 9 bases are a match to TRBD2. The CDR3 runs to 17 residues. From germline, CDR1 is SGHAT and CDR2 FQNNGV. V lost 2 bases, J lost 9 bases, and 13 bases stayed unmatched. The CDR3: CASSLSASGTSPRELFF. The CDR3 nucleotides read TGTGCCAGCAGCTTATCGGCTAGCGGGACCTCGCCCAGGGAGCTGTTTTTT.

V gene TRBV5-5 combines with J gene TRBJ1-6; TRBD1 agrees at 8 bases. Germline assignment: CDR1 SGHKS and CDR2 YYEKEE (reference sequence). This CDR3 comprises 15 residues. V shed 2 bases, J shed 10 bases, and the junction held 8 bases outside the gene matches. The CDR3 DNA reads as TGTGCCAGCAGCTTCGGGACAGGTGGTAAATCACCCCTCCACTTT. This codes for CASSFGTGGKSPLHF. The full variable domain, rest sourced from reference TRBV5-5 and TRBJ1-6, is DAGVTQSPTHLIKTRGQQVTLRCSPISGHKSVSWYQQVLGQGPQFIFQYYEKEERGRGNFPDRFSARQFPNYSSELNVNALLLGDSALYLCASSFGTGGKSPLHFGNGTRLTVT.

The chain joins TRBV30 to TRBJ1-6, with D unresolved. The CDR3 extends over 15 amino acids. The germline V gene has CDR1 GTSNPN and CDR2 SVGIG (reference sequence). Trimming removed 1 base at V and 0 bases at J, with 7 bases between. In DNA form, the CDR3 reads TGTGCCTGGAGTGCCCCGAGCTCCTATAATTCACCCCTCCACTTT. Amino acid sequence: CAWSAPSSYNSPLHF. Using reference TRBV30 and TRBJ1-6 for the parts outside the CDR3, the full variable domain is SQTIHQWPATLVQPVGSPLSLECTVEGTSNPNLYWYRQAAGRGLQLLFYSVGIGQISSEVPQNLSASRPQDRQFILSSKKLLLSDSGFYLCAWSAPSSYNSPLHFGNGTRLTVT.